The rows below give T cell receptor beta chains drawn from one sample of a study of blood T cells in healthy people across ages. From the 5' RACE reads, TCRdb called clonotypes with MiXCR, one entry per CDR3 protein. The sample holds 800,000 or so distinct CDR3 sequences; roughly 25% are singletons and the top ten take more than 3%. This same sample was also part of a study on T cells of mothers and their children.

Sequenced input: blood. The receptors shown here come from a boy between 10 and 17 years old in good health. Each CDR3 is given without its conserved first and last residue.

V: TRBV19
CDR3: ASSPGGQDIQY

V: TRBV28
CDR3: ASSPGAGNYEQY

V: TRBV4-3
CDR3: ASSQAPTEYEQF

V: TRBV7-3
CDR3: ASSRIAGTTDTQY

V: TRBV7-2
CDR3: ASSPMLEGNSPLH

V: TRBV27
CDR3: ASSLVHRETQY

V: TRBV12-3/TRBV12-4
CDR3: ASSEVRGNQPQH

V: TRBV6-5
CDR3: ASSGNRAFSGNTIY

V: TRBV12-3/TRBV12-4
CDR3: ANSWRRDTQY

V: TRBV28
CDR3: ASSDSGGALRDTQY

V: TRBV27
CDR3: ASSIRGKNTEAF

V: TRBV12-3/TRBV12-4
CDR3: ASSLDGVAWANEKLF

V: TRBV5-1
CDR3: ASSWGSEANVLT

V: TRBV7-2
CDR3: ASSFRPGGRNQPQH

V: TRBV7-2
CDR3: ASTPDPTGKNIQY

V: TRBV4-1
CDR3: ASSRIVAGLTYNEQF

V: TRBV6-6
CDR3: ASSYATSYEQY

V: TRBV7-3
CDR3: ASRDSANTGELF

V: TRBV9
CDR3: ASSSHEGGGYEQY

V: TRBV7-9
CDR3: ASSFGDREKLF

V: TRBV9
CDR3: ASSRQGAMETQY

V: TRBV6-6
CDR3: ASSRARDRGIHTEAF

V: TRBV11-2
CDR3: AGSALPAYEQY